This T cell receptor beta chain was obtained from a study of early T cells in non-severe SARS-CoV-2 infection. Study-wide context: Sequencing of bulk RNA from unsorted whole blood was done, without chain pairing. Study-level results: VDJdb matching, biased toward anti-spike CD8 responses, missed private and CD4 specificities.

Individual cDNA molecules received unique molecular identifiers. TCRdb passed the 5' RACE reads through MiXCR, listing each CDR3 protein once. Here the sample spans some 66,000 distinct CDR3 sequences, approximately 9% being singletons. Trimming left V 2 bases short and J 4 bases short, with 14 bases between. The germline V gene encodes CDR1 GTSNPN and CDR2 SVGIG (reference sequence). The CDR3 is made up of 14 amino acids. This clonotype showed up many times. The antigen is undetermined. Source material: whole blood. The TCR sequence derives from an adult who was a healthcare worker with PCR-confirmed SARS-CoV-2 infection or an uninfected control (not recorded which). The chain has TRBV30 and TRBJ1-1; TRBD1 is a possible D gene (6 bases). The DNA of the CDR3 is TGTGCCTGGAGTCAATACAGGGTCCGCACTGAAGCTTTCTTT. It codes for CAWSQYRVRTEAFF.